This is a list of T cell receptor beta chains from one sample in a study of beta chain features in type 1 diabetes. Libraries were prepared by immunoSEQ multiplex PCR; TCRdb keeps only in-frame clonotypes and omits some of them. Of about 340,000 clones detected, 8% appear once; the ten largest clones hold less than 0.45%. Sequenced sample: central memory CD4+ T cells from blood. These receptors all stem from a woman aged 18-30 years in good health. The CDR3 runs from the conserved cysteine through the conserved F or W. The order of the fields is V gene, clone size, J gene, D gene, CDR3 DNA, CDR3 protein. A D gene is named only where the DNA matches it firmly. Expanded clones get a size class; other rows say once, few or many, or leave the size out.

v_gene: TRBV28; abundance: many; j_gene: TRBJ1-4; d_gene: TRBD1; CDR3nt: TGTGCCAGCAGTTTCGGACAGGGGAGGGAAAAACTGTTTTTT; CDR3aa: CASSFGQGREKLFF
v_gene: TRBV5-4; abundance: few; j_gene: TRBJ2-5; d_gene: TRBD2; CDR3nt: TGTGCCAGCAGCCAGGCTAGCGGATTCCAAGAGACCCAGTACTTC; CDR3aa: CASSQASGFQETQYF
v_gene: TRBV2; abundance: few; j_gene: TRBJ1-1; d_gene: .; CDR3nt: TGTGCCAGCAGCGGGACGCAAGGGACTGAAGCTTTCTTT; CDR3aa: CASSGTQGTEAFF
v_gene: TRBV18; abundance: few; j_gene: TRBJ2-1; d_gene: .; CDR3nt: TGTGCCAGCTCACCACTTACTAGTCCCAGGAATGAGCAGTTCTTC; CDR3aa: CASSPLTSPRNEQFF
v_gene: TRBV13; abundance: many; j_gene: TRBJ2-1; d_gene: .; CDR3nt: TGTGCCAGCAGCTTAGCCGGGACTGCATACAATGAGCAGTTCTTC; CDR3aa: CASSLAGTAYNEQFF
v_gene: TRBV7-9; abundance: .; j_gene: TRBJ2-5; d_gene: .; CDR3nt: TGTGCCAGCAGCTTAAGGGAGAGGGAGACCCAGTACTTC; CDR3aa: CASSLRERETQYF
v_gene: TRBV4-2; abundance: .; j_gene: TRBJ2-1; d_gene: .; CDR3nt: TGTGCCAGCAGCCCGTCCAACAGGGTCAATGAGCAGTTCTTC; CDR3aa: CASSPSNRVNEQFF
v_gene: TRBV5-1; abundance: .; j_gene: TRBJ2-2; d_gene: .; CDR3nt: TGCGCCAGCAGTCCCGACTCCGCGGGAACCGGGGAGCTGTTTTTT; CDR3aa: CASSPDSAGTGELFF
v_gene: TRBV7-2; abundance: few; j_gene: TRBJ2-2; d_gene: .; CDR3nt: TGTGCCAGCAGCTTACTAAGTACGAACACCGGGGAGCTGTTTTTT; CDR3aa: CASSLLSTNTGELFF
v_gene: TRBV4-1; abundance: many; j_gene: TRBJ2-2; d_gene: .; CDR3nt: TGCGCCAGCAAGGTGGACCTACAGACCGGGGAGCTGTTTTTT; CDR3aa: CASKVDLQTGELFF
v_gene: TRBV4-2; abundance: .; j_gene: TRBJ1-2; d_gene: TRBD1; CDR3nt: TGTGCCAGCAGCCTCGTTGAGGGACAGGGGATCGGGAACTATGGCTACACCTTC; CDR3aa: CASSLVEGQGIGNYGYTF
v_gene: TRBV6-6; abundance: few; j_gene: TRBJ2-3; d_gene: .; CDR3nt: TGTGCCAGCAGTTACTCAGGAGATACGCAGTATTTT; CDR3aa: CASSYSGDTQYF
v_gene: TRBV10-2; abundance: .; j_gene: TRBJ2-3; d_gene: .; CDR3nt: TGCGCCAGCAGTGAGACCCGAGATACGCAGTATTTT; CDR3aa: CASSETRDTQYF
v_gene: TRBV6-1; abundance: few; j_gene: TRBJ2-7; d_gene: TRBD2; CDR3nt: TGTGCCAGCACTAGGGACTATCTTCCCTCCTACGAGCAGTACTTC; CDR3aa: CASTRDYLPSYEQYF
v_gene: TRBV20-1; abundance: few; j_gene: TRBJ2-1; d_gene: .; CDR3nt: TGCAGTGCTCCACCTCATGGGCAGTTCTTC; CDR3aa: CSAPPHGQFF
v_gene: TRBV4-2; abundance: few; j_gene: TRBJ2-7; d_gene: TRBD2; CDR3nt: TGTGCCAGCAGCCGAGCGGGACTAGCGGAGAACTACGAGCAGTACTTC; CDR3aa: CASSRAGLAENYEQYF
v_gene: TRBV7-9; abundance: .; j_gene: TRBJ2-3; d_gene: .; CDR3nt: TGTGCCAGCAGCTCCCGTTCCTCGGGCCCGGCAGATACGCAGTATTTT; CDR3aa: CASSSRSSGPADTQYF
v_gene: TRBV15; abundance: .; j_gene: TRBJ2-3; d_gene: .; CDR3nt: TGTGCCACCAGCAGAGATTCCAATAGGGCAGATACGCAGTATTTT; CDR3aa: CATSRDSNRADTQYF
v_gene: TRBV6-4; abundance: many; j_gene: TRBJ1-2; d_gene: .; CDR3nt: TGTGCCAGCAGTGACCCGAACGTTTTAAACAGGGTGATTAACTATGGCTACACCTTC; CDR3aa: CASSDPNVLNRVINYGYTF
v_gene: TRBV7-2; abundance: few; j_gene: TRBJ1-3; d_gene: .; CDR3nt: TGTGCCAGCAGCGATACCGGCTCTGGAAACACCATATATTTT; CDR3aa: CASSDTGSGNTIYF
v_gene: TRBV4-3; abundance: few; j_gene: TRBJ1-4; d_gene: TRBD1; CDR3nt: TGCGCCAGCAGCCAAGCGAGGGACAGGGTGGATGAAAAACTGTTTTTT; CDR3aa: CASSQARDRVDEKLFF
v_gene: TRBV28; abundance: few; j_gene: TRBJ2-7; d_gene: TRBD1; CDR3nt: TGTGCCAGCAGGAACAGGGGGAGCTCCTACGAGCAGTACTTC; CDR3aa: CASRNRGSSYEQYF
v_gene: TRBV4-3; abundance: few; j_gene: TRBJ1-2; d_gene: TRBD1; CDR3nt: TGCGCCAGCAGCCAAGAGGCAGGGACAGCTATCTATGGCTACACCTTC; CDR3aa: CASSQEAGTAIYGYTF
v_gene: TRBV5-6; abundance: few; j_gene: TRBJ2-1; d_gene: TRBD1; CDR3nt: TGTGCCAGCAGCGTCCCCGGGACAGGGGGTGTCGATGAGCAGTTCTTC; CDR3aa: CASSVPGTGGVDEQFF
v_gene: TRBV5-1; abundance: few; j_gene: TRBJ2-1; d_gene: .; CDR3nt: TGCGCCAGCAGCTTGTTCGGGACGGCTGAGCAGTTCTTC; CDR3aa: CASSLFGTAEQFF
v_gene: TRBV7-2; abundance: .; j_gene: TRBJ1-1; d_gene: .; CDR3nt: TGTGCCAGCAGCTTAGACCGGACGGTAGAAGCTTTCTTT; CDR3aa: CASSLDRTVEAFF
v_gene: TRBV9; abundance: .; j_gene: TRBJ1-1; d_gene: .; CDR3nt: TGTGCCAGCAGCGTAGAATGGTCGAACACTGAAGCTTTCTTT; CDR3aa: CASSVEWSNTEAFF
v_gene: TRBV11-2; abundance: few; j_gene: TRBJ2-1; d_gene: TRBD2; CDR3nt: TGTGCCAGCAGCTCGAGCGGGAGGGCTTTCAATGAGCAGTTCTTC; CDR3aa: CASSSSGRAFNEQFF
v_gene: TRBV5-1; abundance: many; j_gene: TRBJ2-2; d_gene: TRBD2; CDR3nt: TGCGCCAGCAGCCTGACTAGCGGTACGACCGGGGAGCTGTTTTTT; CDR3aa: CASSLTSGTTGELFF
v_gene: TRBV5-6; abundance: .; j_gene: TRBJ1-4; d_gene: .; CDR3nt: TGTGCCAGCAGCGGGACTTACGGCAGCCCCATGAGCCTTAATGAAAAACTGTTTTTT; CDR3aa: CASSGTYGSPMSLNEKLFF
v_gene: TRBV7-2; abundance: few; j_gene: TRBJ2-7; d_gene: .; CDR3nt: TGTGCCAGCAGCCCAGTCAACCGGGGACTCAAACCCTACGAGCAGTACTTC; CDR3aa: CASSPVNRGLKPYEQYF
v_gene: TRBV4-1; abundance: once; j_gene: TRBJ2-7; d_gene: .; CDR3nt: TGCGCCAGCAGCCAAGGGCCGGGACAGCGGGCCTACGAGCAGTACTTC; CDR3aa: CASSQGPGQRAYEQYF
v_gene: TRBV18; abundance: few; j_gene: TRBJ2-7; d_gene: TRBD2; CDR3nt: TGTGCCAGCTCACTAGCGGGAGGGTCCTACGAGCAGTACTTC; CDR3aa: CASSLAGGSYEQYF
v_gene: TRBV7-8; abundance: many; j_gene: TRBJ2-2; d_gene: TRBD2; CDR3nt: TGTGCCAGCAGCCCGACCGGTGGCGGGAGTGTTGGCACCGGGGAGCTGTTTTTT; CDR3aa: CASSPTGGGSVGTGELFF
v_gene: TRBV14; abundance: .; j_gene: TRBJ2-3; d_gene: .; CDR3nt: TGTGCCAGCAGCCATCGAGGGACGCAGTATTTT; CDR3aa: CASSHRGTQYF
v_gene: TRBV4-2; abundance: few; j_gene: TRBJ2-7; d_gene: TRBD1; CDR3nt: TGTGCCAGCAGCCAAGAACAGGGGCGGAGAGAGCAGTACTTC; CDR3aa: CASSQEQGRREQYF
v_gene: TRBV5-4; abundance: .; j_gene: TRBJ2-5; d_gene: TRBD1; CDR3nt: TGTGCCAGCAGCTTGAGGACAGGGGTCGAGACCCAGTACTTC; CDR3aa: CASSLRTGVETQYF
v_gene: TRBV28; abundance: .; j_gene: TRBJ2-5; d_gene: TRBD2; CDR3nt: TGTGCCAGCAGTTGGGGAACGAAGACTAGCGGGGCACAAGAGACCCAGTACTTC; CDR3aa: CASSWGTKTSGAQETQYF
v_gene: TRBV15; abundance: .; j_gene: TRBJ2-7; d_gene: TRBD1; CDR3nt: TGTGCCACCAGCAGAGATAACAGGGGACCATACGAGCAGTACTTC; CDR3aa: CATSRDNRGPYEQYF
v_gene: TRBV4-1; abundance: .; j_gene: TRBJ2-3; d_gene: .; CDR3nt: TGCGCCAGCAGCCAAGATGCAGACCCTCTTGGCACAGATACGCAGTATTTT; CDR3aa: CASSQDADPLGTDTQYF
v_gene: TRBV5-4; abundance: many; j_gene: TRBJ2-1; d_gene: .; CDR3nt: TGTGCCAGCCTCCCTGGGGCAAGCTCCTACAATGAGCAGTTCTTC; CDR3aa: CASLPGASSYNEQFF
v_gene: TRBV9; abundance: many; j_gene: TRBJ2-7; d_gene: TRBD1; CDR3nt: TGTGCCAGCAGCGTAGGGGACAGGGGCGAGCAGTACTTC; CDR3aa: CASSVGDRGEQYF
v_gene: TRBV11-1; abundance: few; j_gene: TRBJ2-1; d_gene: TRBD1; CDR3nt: TGTGCCAGCAGCTTATCGGGACAGTACAATGAGCAGTTCTTC; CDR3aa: CASSLSGQYNEQFF
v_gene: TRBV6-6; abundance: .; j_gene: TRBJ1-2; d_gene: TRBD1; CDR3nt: TGTGCCAGCAGTAATGGACAGGGTTCGACCTATGGCTACACCTTC; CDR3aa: CASSNGQGSTYGYTF
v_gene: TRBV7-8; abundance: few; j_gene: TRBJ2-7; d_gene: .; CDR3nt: TGTGCCAGCAGCCGGATCGCGGGACAGACCTACGAGCAGTACTTC; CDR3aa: CASSRIAGQTYEQYF
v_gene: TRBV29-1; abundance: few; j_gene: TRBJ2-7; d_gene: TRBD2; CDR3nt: TGCAGTGGCCGGGAGGGCTACGAGCAGTACTTC; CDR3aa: CSGREGYEQYF
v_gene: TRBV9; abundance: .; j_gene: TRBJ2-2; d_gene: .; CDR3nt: TGTGCCAGCCGATTAGGGGGAGAGAACACCGGGGAGCTGTTTTTT; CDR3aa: CASRLGGENTGELFF
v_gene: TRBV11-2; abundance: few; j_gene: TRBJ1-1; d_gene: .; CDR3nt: TGTGCCAGCAGCCGAGATTGGCGGGTAGGTGCTGAAGCTTTCTTT; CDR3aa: CASSRDWRVGAEAFF
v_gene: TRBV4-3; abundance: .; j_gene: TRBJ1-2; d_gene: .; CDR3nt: TGCGCCAGCAGCCAATCCGGGCGTAACTATGGCTACACCTTC; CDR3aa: CASSQSGRNYGYTF
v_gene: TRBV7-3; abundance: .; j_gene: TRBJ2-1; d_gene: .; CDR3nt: TGTGCCAGCAGCTTAGGGTGGGAGGCCTCCTACAATGAGCAGTTCTTC; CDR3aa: CASSLGWEASYNEQFF
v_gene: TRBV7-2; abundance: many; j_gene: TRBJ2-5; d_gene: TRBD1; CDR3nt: TGTGCCAGCAGCCGGACAGGGGATGAGACCCAGTACTTC; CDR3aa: CASSRTGDETQYF
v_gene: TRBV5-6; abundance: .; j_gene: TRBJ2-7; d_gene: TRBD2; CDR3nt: TGTGCCAGCAGCTACTACCCTAGCGGGAGGCCCTACGAGCAGTACTTC; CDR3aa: CASSYYPSGRPYEQYF
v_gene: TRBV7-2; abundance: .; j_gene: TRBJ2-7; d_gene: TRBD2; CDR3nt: TGTGCCAGCAGCCTCTCCGGGACTAGCTCCTACGAGCAGTACTTC; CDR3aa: CASSLSGTSSYEQYF
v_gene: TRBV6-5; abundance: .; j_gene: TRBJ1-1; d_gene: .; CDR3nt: TGTGCCAGCAGTTCTAGTGTGGGGAACACTGAAGCTTTCTTT; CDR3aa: CASSSSVGNTEAFF
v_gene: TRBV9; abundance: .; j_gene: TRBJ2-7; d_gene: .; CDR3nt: TGTGCCAGCAGCGTCGCGGGACAGACAACGACCGAGCAGTACTTC; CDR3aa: CASSVAGQTTTEQYF
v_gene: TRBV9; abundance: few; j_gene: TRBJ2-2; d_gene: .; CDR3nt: TGTGCCAGCAGCGTAGGACCCCGGCTAGTTTTAGGGGAGCTGTTTTTT; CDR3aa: CASSVGPRLVLGELFF
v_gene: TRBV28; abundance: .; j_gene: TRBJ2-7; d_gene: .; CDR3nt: TGTGCCAGCAGCCGACCCACCATAAACCCCGAGCAGTACTTC; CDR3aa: CASSRPTINPEQYF
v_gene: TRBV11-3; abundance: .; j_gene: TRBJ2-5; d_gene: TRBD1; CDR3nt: TGTGCCAGCAAGGGGGCCGAAGAGACCCAGTACTTC; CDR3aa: CASKGAEETQYF
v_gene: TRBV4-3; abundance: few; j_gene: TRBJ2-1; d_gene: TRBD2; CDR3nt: TGCGCCAGCAGCCAAGATTTATACGGGGGGTACAATGAGCAGTTCTTC; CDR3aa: CASSQDLYGGYNEQFF